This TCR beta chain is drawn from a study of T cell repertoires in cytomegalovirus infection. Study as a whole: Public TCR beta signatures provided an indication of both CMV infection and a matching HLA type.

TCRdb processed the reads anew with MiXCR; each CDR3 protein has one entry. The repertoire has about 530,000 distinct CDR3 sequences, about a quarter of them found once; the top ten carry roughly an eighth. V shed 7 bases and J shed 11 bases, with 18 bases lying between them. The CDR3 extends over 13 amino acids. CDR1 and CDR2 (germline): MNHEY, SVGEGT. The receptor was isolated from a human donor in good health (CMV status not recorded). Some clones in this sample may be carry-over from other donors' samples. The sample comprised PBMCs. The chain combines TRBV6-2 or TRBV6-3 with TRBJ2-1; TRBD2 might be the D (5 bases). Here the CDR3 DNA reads TGTGCCAGCATCGTGGGCGGACGGGGTCAGCAGTTCTTC. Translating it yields CASIVGGRGQQFF.